The next 21 T cell receptor beta chains were all read from a single sample in a study of identical twins (TCRdb year 2016). Library generation was performed with 5' RACE. Sequenced on an Illumina HiSeq 2000. TCRdb cleaned the public reads at Q25 with fastp, built clones with MiXCR and kept in-frame beta chains. Each CDR3 protein appears once, grouped with its most common genes and DNA. The sample table shows over 200,000 distinct CDR3 sequences, and around 10% are seen once. The top ten hold about 5.5% of the sample. The sample consisted of memory (CD45RO+) T cells sorted from blood. The cell subset or site label, as the study defines it: CD45RO+ enriched T cells. Receptors originate from a woman in her late teens or twenties in good health.

The table lists this clonotype with a few counts. The chain carries TRBV7-2 and TRBJ2-7; weak D call: TRBD2 (6 bases). This CDR3 region has 15 residues. Trimming left V 6 bases short and J 0 bases short, with 15 bases between. CDR1 is SGHTA and CDR2 is FQGNSA in the germline V gene. CDR3 in DNA: TGTGCCAGCAGTCCCAGCGGGCCCTACTCCTACGAGCAGTACTTC. Translating gives CASSPSGPYSYEQYF.

Ten or more counts support this clonotype. The chain has TRBV6-2 or TRBV6-3 and TRBJ2-2; possible D gene TRBD1, 5 bases. CDR1 and CDR2 (germline): MNHEY, SVGEGT. Trimming stripped 2 bases from V and 5 bases from J, with 15 bases between. This CDR3 spans 16 amino acids. The CDR3 sequence: CASSYRPGYETGELFF. CDR3 in DNA: TGTGCCAGCAGTTACCGTCCAGGGTACGAAACCGGGGAGCTGTTTTTT.

This clonotype appeared a few times. The rearrangement uses TRBV5-1 and TRBJ2-4; TRBD2 matches 9 bases. Germline V CDR1 and CDR2: SGHRS, YFSETQ. This CDR3 region has 17 residues. V was pared by 0 bases and J by 0 bases, with 4 bases of the junction left unmatched. DNA of the CDR3: TGCGCCAGCAGCTTGGAATTAGCGGGGGTAGCCAAAAACATTCAGTACTTC. Translation: CASSLELAGVAKNIQYF.

The chain combines TRBV28 with TRBJ1-2; 9 bases are shared with TRBD1. V was pared by 11 bases and J by 4 bases, with 8 bases of the junction left unmatched. This CDR3 region has 13 residues. Germline CDR1 is MDHEN and CDR2 is SYDVKM. The CDR3 sequence is CAGGQGKTYGYTF. The CDR3 DNA is TGTGCCGGGGGACAGGGAAAAACCTATGGCTACACCTTC.

This clonotype was detected only a few times. The V gene is TRBV13, the J gene TRBJ1-4; 7 positions agree with TRBD1. Germline trimming cut 4 bases from V and 8 bases from J; bases unmatched to any gene: 10. CDR3 length: 15 amino acids. Germline V gene sequence: CDR1 PRHDT, CDR2 FYEKMQ (reference sequence). The CDR3 sequence: CASSSTGTAHEKLFF. CDR3 sequence (DNA): TGTGCCAGCAGCTCTACCGGGACAGCGCACGAAAAACTGTTTTTT.

The chain is built from TRBV20-1 and TRBJ2-2; D is perhaps TRBD1 or TRBD2 (5 bases each). Germline assignment: CDR1 DFQATT and CDR2 SNEGSKA (reference sequence). V was shortened by 2 bases and J by 6 bases, with 7 bases between the two germline ends. The CDR3 has 12 residues. The CDR3 DNA is TGCAGTGCTAGAAGAGGGGCCGGGGAGCTGTTTTTT. It codes for CSARRGAGELFF.

This clonotype occurred many times. The chain is built from TRBV9 and TRBJ2-7, with D maybe TRBD2 (5 bases). CDR3 size: 14 residues. Germline CDR1 and CDR2: SGDLS and YYNGEE. Trimming stripped 5 bases from V and 4 bases from J, with 16 bases between. The CDR3 is CASSPGLTGYEQYF. The CDR3, as DNA: TGTGCCAGCAGTCCCGGGTTGACGGGGTACGAGCAGTACTTC.

This clonotype showed up many times. The chain carries TRBV9 and TRBJ2-7; 9 bases match TRBD2. The germline V gene has CDR1 SGDLS and CDR2 YYNGEE. V shed 0 bases, J shed 5 bases, and the junction held 9 bases outside the gene matches. This CDR3 has 16 amino acids. In DNA, the CDR3 is TGTGCCAGCAGCGTAGCTATGGCTAGCGGGGTCCACGAGCAGTACTTC. Protein sequence: CASSVAMASGVHEQYF.

The rearrangement joins TRBV5-1 to TRBJ2-6; perhaps TRBD1 as D (5 bases). CDR1 SGHRS and CDR2 YFSETQ come from the germline V gene. Trimming removed 4 bases at V and 5 bases at J, with 22 bases between. This CDR3 has 18 amino acids. The CDR3 is CASSPSGPEVRRANVLTF. The CDR3 DNA reads TGCGCCAGCAGCCCCTCAGGGCCCGAAGTGAGGAGGGCCAACGTCCTGACTTTC.

This clonotype showed up many times. The CDR3 nucleotides read TGCGCCAGCCGAAGAGACCACTCCTACGAGCAGTACTTC. It is translated as CASRRDHSYEQYF. The chain employs TRBV5-1 and TRBJ2-7; no clear D gene. The CDR3 is made up of 13 amino acids. The germline V gene encodes CDR1 SGHRS and CDR2 YFSETQ. The V end was cut by 7 bases, the J end by 0 bases, with 11 bases between.

The V gene is TRBV5-1, the J gene TRBJ2-5, with 10 nucleotides matching TRBD1. With 4 bases clipped from V and 1 base from J, the junction kept 7 bases outside the gene matches. Germline-derived CDR1 and CDR2 are SGHRS and YFSETQ. CDR3 length: 16 residues. CDR3 residues: CASSMTGGLFQETQYF. The CDR3 DNA is TGCGCCAGCAGCATGACAGGGGGCTTGTTCCAAGAGACCCAGTACTTC.

This clonotype was found a few times. V gene TRBV5-1 combines with J gene TRBJ1-4; D uncertain. V lost 0 bases and J 5 bases, leaving 11 bases between the germline ends. This CDR3 comprises 15 residues. Germline values: CDR1 SGHRS, CDR2 YFSETQ. The CDR3 nucleotides read TGCGCCAGCAGCTTGGGTGGCCGACAAAATGAAAAACTGTTTTTT. As protein: CASSLGGRQNEKLFF.

This clonotype was picked up many times. The chain uses TRBV7-2 and TRBJ2-7; 7 nucleotides align to TRBD2. With 5 bases clipped from V and 3 bases from J, the junction kept 10 bases outside the gene matches. The CDR3 contains 15 residues. Germline CDR1 SGHTA, CDR2 FQGNSA. The CDR3 here is CASSPTPGGNYEQYF. CDR3 DNA: TGTGCCAGCAGCCCGACGCCGGGAGGTAACTACGAGCAGTACTTC.

This clonotype was seen more than once but under ten times. The V gene is TRBV20-1, the J gene TRBJ2-2; D is ambiguous. The ends were cut back, 0 bases at V and 6 bases at J, with 5 bases in the middle. The CDR3 contains 12 residues. Germline CDR1 and CDR2: DFQATT and SNEGSKA (reference sequence). DNA of the CDR3: TGCAGTGCTAGAGAGACCGCCGGGGAGCTGTTTTTT. Amino acid sequence: CSARETAGELFF.

This clonotype was found many times. V gene TRBV5-1 combines with J gene TRBJ2-7, with TRBD2 as a possible D gene (6 bases). V was clipped by 4 bases and J by 2 bases, with 19 bases between them. The CDR3 has 16 residues. CDR1 SGHRS and CDR2 YFSETQ come from the germline V gene. For the CDR3, the DNA is TGCGCCAGCAGCCTAAGGGCGGGACTCCAACCCTACGAGCAGTACTTC. Its protein product is CASSLRAGLQPYEQYF.

This clonotype was counted between two and nine times. The rearrangement uses TRBV10-3 and TRBJ1-1; no clear D. The V and J ends lost 10 bases and 1 base respectively, with 13 bases between them. The CDR3 totals 13 residues. Germline-derived CDR1 and CDR2 are ENHRY and SYGVKD. Written as DNA, the CDR3 is TGTGCCACCAAGGAAGTACCGAACACTGAAGCTTTCTTT. Protein product: CATKEVPNTEAFF.

This clonotype was seen at least ten times. The chain is built from TRBV10-3 and TRBJ1-1; tentative D call: TRBD1 (5 bases). This CDR3 is 13 amino acids long. Germline V lookup: CDR1 ENHRY, CDR2 SYGVKD. V shed 4 bases and J shed 4 bases, with 10 bases lying between them. CDR3 residues: CAISGEGTTEAFF. CDR3 DNA: TGTGCCATCAGTGGAGAAGGGACCACTGAAGCTTTCTTT.

The sample holds a few counts of this clonotype. V is TRBV14 and J is TRBJ2-4; 13 bases fit TRBD2. The CDR3 is 17 residues long. CDR1 is SGHDN, CDR2 FVKESK, per germline. Losses at the gene ends were 6 bases for V and 0 bases for J; bases not matched to a gene: 5. CDR3: CASSRTSGSLAKNIQYF. CDR3 coding DNA: TGTGCCAGCAGTCGGACTAGCGGGAGTTTAGCCAAAAACATTCAGTACTTC.

This clonotype occurred a few times. V and J are TRBV3-1 and TRBJ2-1; TRBD2 matches 8 bases. The length of the CDR3 is 16 residues. After removal of 4 bases from V and 7 bases from J, the junction contained 12 bases not matched to a gene. The germline V gene encodes CDR1 LGHDT and CDR2 YNNKEL (reference sequence). CDR3 loop: CASSLAAGATRNEQFF. Written as DNA, the CDR3 is TGTGCCAGCAGCCTAGCAGCGGGAGCCACGAGAAATGAGCAGTTCTTC.

The chain combines TRBV6-1 with TRBJ1-4; D unclear. Germline loops: CDR1 MNHNS, CDR2 SASEGT. Trimming pared 0 bases from V and 8 bases from J, leaving 10 bases between. This CDR3 comprises 14 residues. CDR3 sequence: CASSEAQGYEKLFF. The CDR3 bases are TGTGCCAGCAGTGAAGCGCAAGGGTACGAAAAACTGTTTTTT.

This clonotype was picked up many times. V and J are TRBV7-6 and TRBJ1-1, with D possibly being TRBD1 (5 bases). Germline V gene data show CDR1 as SGHVS and CDR2 as FNYEAQ. V lost 5 bases and J lost 5, with 18 bases in between. The CDR3 covers 15 residues. The CDR3 bases are TGTGCCAGCAGCCCGCTGAACGCAGGGAGGACTGAAGCTTTCTTT. Amino acid sequence: CASSPLNAGRTEAFF.